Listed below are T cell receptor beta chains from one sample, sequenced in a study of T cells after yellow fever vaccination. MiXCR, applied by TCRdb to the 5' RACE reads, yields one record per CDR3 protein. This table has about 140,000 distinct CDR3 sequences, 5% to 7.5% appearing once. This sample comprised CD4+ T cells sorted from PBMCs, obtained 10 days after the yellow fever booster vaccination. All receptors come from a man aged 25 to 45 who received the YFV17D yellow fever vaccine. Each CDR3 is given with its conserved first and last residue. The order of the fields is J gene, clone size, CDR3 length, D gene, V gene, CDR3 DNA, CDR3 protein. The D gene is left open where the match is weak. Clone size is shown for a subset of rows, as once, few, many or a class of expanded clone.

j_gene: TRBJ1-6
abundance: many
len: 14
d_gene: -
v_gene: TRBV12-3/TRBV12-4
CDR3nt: TGTGCCAGCAGGCCGGGACACGAAAATTCACCCCTCCACTTT
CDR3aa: CASRPGHENSPLHF

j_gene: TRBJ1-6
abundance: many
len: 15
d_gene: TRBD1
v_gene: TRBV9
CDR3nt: TGTGCCAGCAGCGCTGGAAAGACAGGGGGATCACCCCTCCACTTT
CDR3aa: CASSAGKTGGSPLHF

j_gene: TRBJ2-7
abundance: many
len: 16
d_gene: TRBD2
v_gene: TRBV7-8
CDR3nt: TGTGCCAGCAGCTTAGCGAGGATAGCGGGACCCTACGAGCAGTACTTC
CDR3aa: CASSLARIAGPYEQYF

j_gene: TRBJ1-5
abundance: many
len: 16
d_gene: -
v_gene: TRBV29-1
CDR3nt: TGCAGCGCGGCCTACCAAACCCGGGCCCAGTGGCAGCCCCAGCATTTT
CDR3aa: CSAAYQTRAQWQPQHF

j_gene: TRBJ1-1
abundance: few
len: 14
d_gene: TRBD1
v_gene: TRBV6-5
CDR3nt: TGTGCCAGCAGTTCGGACAGGGCGAGAGCTGAAGCTTTCTTT
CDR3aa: CASSSDRARAEAFF

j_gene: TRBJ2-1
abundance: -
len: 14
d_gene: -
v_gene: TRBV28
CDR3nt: TGTGCCAGCAGTTCCCAGGGGGGAGTTAATGAGCAGTTCTTC
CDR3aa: CASSSQGGVNEQFF

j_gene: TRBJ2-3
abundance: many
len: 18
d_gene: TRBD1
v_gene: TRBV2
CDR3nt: TGTGCCAGCCCCCTGGGGACCCGACAGGGATTAAGCACAGATACGCAGTATTTT
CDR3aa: CASPLGTRQGLSTDTQYF

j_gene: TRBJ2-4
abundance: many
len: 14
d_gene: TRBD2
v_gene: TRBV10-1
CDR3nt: TGCGCCAGCACCCTTAGCGGGAGGGTAAACATTCAGTACTTC
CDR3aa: CASTLSGRVNIQYF

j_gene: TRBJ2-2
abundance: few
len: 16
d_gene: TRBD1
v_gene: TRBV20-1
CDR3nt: TGCAGTGCCGCAAGAACCGACAGGGGGTTCACCGGGGAGCTGTTTTTT
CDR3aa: CSAARTDRGFTGELFF

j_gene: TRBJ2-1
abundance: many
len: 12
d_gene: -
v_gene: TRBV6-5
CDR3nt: TGTGCCAGCCGTGGTTTGTACAATGAGCAGTTCTTC
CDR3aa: CASRGLYNEQFF

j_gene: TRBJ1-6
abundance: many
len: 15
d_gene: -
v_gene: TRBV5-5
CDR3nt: TGTGCCAGCAGCTCCAACGCCCTTTATAATTCACCCCTCCACTTT
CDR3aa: CASSSNALYNSPLHF

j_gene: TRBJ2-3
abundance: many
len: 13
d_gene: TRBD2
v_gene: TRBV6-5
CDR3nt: TGTGCCAGCAGTTACTCGACTAGCGCTACGCAGTATTTT
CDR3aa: CASSYSTSATQYF

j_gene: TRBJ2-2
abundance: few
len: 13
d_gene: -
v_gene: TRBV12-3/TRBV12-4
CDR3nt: TGTGCCAGCAGTGAACAGGCGACCGGGGAGCTGTTTTTT
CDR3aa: CASSEQATGELFF

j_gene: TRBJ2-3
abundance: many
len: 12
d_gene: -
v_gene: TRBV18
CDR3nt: TGTGCCAGCTCACCTCGGACAGATACGCAGTATTTT
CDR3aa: CASSPRTDTQYF

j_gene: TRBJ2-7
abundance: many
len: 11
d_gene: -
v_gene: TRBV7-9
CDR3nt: TGTGCCAGCAGCTCTGGACCGGAGCAGTACTTC
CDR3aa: CASSSGPEQYF

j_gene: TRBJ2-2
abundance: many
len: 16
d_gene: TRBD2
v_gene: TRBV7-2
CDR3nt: TGTGCCAGCAGCTTAGAATACACTAGCGGGAGGGGGGAGCTGTTTTTT
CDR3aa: CASSLEYTSGRGELFF